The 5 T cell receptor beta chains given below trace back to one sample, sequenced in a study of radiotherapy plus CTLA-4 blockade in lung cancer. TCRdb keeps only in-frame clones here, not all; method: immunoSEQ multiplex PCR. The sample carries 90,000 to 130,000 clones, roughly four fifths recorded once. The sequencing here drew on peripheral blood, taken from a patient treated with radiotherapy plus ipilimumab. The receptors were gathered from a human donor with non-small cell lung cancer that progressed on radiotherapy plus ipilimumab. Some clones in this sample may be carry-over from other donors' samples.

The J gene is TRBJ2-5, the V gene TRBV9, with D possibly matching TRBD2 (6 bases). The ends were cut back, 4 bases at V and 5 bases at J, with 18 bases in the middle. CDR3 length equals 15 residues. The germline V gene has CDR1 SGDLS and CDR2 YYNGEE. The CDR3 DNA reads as TGTGCCAGCAGCTATAGCGGAGGGGCCCGGGAGACCCAGTACTTC. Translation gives CASSYSGGARETQYF.

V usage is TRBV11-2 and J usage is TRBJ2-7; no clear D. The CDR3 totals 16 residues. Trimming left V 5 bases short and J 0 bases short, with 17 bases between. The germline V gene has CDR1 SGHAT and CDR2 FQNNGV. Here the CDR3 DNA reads TGTGCCAGCAGCCTGCTAGTCTTATCCTCCTCCTACGAGCAGTACTTC. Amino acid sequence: CASSLLVLSSSYEQYF. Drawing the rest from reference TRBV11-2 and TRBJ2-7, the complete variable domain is EAGVAQSPRYKIIEKRQSVAFWCNPISGHATLYWYQQILGQGPKLLIQFQNNGVVDDSQLPKDRFSAERLKGVDSTLKIQPAKLEDSAVYLCASSLLVLSSSYEQYFGPGTRLTVT.

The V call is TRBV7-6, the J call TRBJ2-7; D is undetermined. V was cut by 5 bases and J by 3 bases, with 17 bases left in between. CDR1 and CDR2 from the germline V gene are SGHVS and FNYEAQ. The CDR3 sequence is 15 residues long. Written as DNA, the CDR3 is TGTGCCAGCAGCCCAGGAGTGGGTTTGGGCTACGAGCAGTACTTC. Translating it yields CASSPGVGLGYEQYF.

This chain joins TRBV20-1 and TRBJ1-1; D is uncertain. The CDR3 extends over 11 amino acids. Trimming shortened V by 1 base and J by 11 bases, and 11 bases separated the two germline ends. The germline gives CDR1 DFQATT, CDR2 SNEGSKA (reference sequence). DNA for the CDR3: TGCAGTGCTAGAGGGGCAGTAATCGCTTTCTTT. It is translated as CSARGAVIAFF.

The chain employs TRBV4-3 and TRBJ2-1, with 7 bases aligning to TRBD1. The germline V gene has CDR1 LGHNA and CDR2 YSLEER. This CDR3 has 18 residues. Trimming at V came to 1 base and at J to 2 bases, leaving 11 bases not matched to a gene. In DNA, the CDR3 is TGCGCCAGCAGCCAAGGTATAGGGGGCTCAACCACCTACAATGAGCAGTTCTTC. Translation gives CASSQGIGGSTTYNEQFF.